This is a list of T cell receptor beta chains from one sample in a study of cytomegalovirus exposure and HLA in healthy donors. The repertoire was sequenced with immunoSEQ multiplex PCR; TCRdb's copy has only in-frame clones and lacks some. This sample yields some 210,000 clones, of which more than 75% are seen a single time; 1.5% to 2.5% belongs to the top ten. Sequenced sample: PBMCs. Receptors originate from a woman aged 18-29 years in good health and CMV-seropositive. CDR3s include the opening cysteine and the closing phenylalanine or tryptophan. The D gene is left open where the match is weak. The size field is filled for only some rows; it gives once, few, many or a size class.

clone_size d_call j_call v_call cdr3_aa cdr3_nt
. TRBD2 TRBJ2-1 TRBV4-1 CASSLLSGRMNNEQFF TGCGCCAGCAGCCTCCTAAGCGGGAGAATGAACAATGAGCAGTTCTTC
. . TRBJ1-2 TRBV4-1 CASSQMVSRGYGYTF TGCGCCAGCAGCCAAATGGTGAGCAGGGGATATGGCTACACCTTC
. . TRBJ1-1 TRBV5-4 CASSSWGSIFEAFF TGTGCCAGCAGCTCATGGGGCAGTATCTTTGAAGCTTTCTTT
. . TRBJ1-1 TRBV27 CASSFLGQVGEAFF TGTGCCAGCAGTTTTTTAGGTCAGGTGGGCGAAGCTTTCTTT
. . TRBJ1-5 TRBV4-2 CASSQGQDSNQPQHF TGTGCCAGCAGCCAAGGACAGGATAGCAATCAGCCCCAGCATTTT
. TRBD1 TRBJ2-7 TRBV7-2 CASSFRGQVITYEQYF TGTGCCAGCAGCTTCAGGGGGCAAGTCATAACCTACGAGCAGTACTTC
. . TRBJ1-1 TRBV7-9 CASSLASPGVAEAFF TGTGCCAGCAGCCTAGCCTCACCAGGTGTAGCTGAAGCTTTCTTT
. TRBD2 TRBJ2-1 TRBV2 CASSPSGIYNEQFF TGTGCCAGCAGTCCGAGCGGGATCTACAATGAGCAGTTCTTC
once TRBD1 TRBJ2-2 TRBV7-9 CASSTGGTGIAGELFF TGTGCCAGCAGCACAGGGGGGACAGGGATCGCCGGGGAGCTGTTTTTT
. . TRBJ2-7 TRBV27 CASRQAAYEQYF TGTGCCAGCAGGCAAGCGGCCTACGAGCAGTACTTC
. . TRBJ1-1 TRBV7-9 CASSPYTGGDTEAFF TGTGCCAGCAGCCCGTACACGGGTGGTGACACTGAAGCTTTCTTT
. . TRBJ2-3 TRBV5-1 CASSSGTSTDTQYF TGCGCCAGCAGCTCAGGGACTAGCACAGATACGCAGTATTTT
. TRBD1 TRBJ2-7 TRBV6-5 CASSSTVGGKNEQYF TGTGCCAGCAGTTCTACGGTAGGGGGCAAGAACGAGCAGTACTTC
few . TRBJ1-1 TRBV14 CASSQNQQLNTEAFF TGTGCCAGCAGCCAAAATCAACAGTTGAACACTGAAGCTTTCTTT
. TRBD1 TRBJ1-2 TRBV5-1 CASSFRDRANYGYTF TGCGCCAGCAGCTTCAGGGACAGGGCCAACTATGGCTACACCTTC
. . TRBJ1-2 TRBV5-1 CASSLDTGPLWGYTF TGCGCCAGCAGCTTGGATACAGGGCCCTTGTGGGGCTACACCTTC
. . TRBJ2-7 TRBV5-1 CASSLDRAYEQYF TGCGCCAGCAGCTTGGACAGGGCCTACGAGCAGTACTTC
. TRBD2 TRBJ2-1 TRBV9 CASSAIGTSGNEQFF TGTGCCAGCAGCGCAATCGGGACTAGCGGCAATGAGCAGTTCTTC
. . TRBJ1-1 TRBV5-1 CASSLVGRGTGDTEAFF TGCGCCAGCAGCTTGGTAGGCCGGGGGACGGGGGACACTGAAGCTTTCTTT
. . TRBJ2-7 TRBV11-2 CASSPSGHYEQYF TGTGCCAGCAGCCCCAGCGGGCACTACGAGCAGTACTTC
. TRBD2 TRBJ2-7 TRBV27 CASSFLTSGPYEQYF TGTGCCAGCAGTTTTCTAACTAGCGGTCCCTACGAGCAGTACTTC
. TRBD2 TRBJ2-1 TRBV27 CASSASGGAYNEQFF TGTGCCAGCAGTGCTAGCGGAGGGGCCTACAATGAGCAGTTCTTC
. . TRBJ1-1 TRBV6-1 CASSATGNTEAFF TGTGCCAGCAGTGCCACAGGAAACACTGAAGCTTTCTTT
. . TRBJ1-1 TRBV14 CASSPLTVNTEAFF TGTGCCAGCAGCCCCCTTACAGTGAACACTGAAGCTTTCTTT
. TRBD2 TRBJ2-5 TRBV5-4 CASSPGLADQETQYF TGTGCCAGCAGCCCCGGACTAGCGGACCAAGAGACCCAGTACTTC
. . TRBJ2-7 TRBV2 CASSEGGDDGEQYF TGTGCCAGCAGTGAAGGGGGGGACGATGGCGAGCAGTACTTC
. . TRBJ2-1 TRBV18 CASSPPYGGLYNEQFF TGTGCCAGCTCACCACCGTATGGGGGCCTCTACAATGAGCAGTTCTTC
. . TRBJ2-7 TRBV5-1 CASSLGATATLDSYEQYF TGCGCCAGCAGCTTGGGGGCGACAGCAACCCTAGACTCCTACGAGCAGTACTTC
. . TRBJ1-3 TRBV9 CASSVEGAGNTIYF TGTGCCAGCAGCGTAGAGGGAGCTGGAAACACCATATATTTT
. TRBD2 TRBJ2-1 TRBV29-1 CSVQGTSDLSSYNEQFF TGCAGCGTTCAGGGGACTAGCGACCTAAGCTCCTACAATGAGCAGTTCTTC
. TRBD2 TRBJ2-7 TRBV4-1 CASSAQTSGRGGEQYF TGCGCCAGCAGCGCACAGACTAGCGGGAGAGGCGGCGAGCAGTACTTC
once TRBD1 TRBJ2-3 TRBV28 CASSFRQGDGTDTQYF TGTGCCAGCAGTTTCAGACAGGGGGATGGAACAGATACGCAGTATTTT
. . TRBJ1-2 TRBV28 CASSPGSSYGYTF TGTGCCAGCAGCCCGGGATCTAGTTATGGCTACACCTTC